Described below is a single T cell receptor (beta chain) sequence and its context. V lost 2 bases, J lost 5 bases, and 4 bases stayed unmatched. In germline, CDR1 is MNHNS, CDR2 SASEGT. CDR3 length: 15 amino acids. Some clones are missing from TCRdb's copy, which holds only in-frame ones; the method was immunoSEQ multiplex PCR. Found here are 2.5 million or so clones, approximately 92% of them singletons; the top ten hold over 0.12%. This sample is part of a study of shared clonotypes between healthy human individuals. This chain connects TRBV6-1 to TRBJ1-5; 9 nucleotides align to TRBD1. The source material was naive CD4+ T cells sorted from blood. Regarding subset: CD45RA+ positively selected. The TCR originated in a man younger than 35 in good health. The CDR3 DNA follows: TGTGCCAGCAGTGAAACCACAGGGGGCCATCAGCCCCAGCATTTT. Amino acids: CASSETTGGHQPQHF.